One and the same sample provided the 12 T cell receptor beta chains below, sequenced in a study of shared clonotypes between healthy human individuals (dated by TCRdb to the early 2020s). Library method: the immunoSEQ multiplex PCR assay. TCRdb provides this immuneACCESS table in a form limited to in-frame rearrangements. Some clones are lacking; in checked studies, under half of them reflect an unresolved V gene, and why the rest are absent is not known. This sample lists about 1,500,000 clones; around 97% were detected once. Over 1% of the sample goes to the ten largest clones. Sequencing was performed on naive CD4+ T cells sorted from blood. The cell subset or site label, read with the paper, signifies: CD45RA+ positively selected. These receptors all stem from a man between 25 and 39 years old in good health.

The chain combines TRBV5-1 with TRBJ2-6; 7 nucleotides align to TRBD1. CDR1 is SGHRS, CDR2 YFSETQ, per germline. This CDR3 spans 15 amino acids. Unmatched junction bases numbered 4, after V lost 5 bases and J lost 2 bases. This CDR3 is CASSYTGAGANVLTF. The CDR3 bases are TGCGCCAGCAGTTATACAGGGGCTGGGGCCAACGTCCTGACTTTC.

V and J are TRBV2 and TRBJ1-1, with 7 bases identical to TRBD1. CDR3 length equals 17 residues. Trimming removed 8 bases from V and 3 bases from J; junction bases left unmatched: 18. CDR1 is SNHLY, CDR2 FYNNEI, per germline. For the CDR3, the DNA is TGTGCCAGCCGAACTAACAGGGGCCCACCTGTCCACACTGAAGCTTTCTTT. As protein: CASRTNRGPPVHTEAFF.

The chain joins TRBV14 to TRBJ2-7; D gene uncertain. V was cut by 4 bases and J by 2 bases, with 18 bases left in between. In germline, CDR1 is SGHDN, CDR2 FVKESK. There are 16 residues in the CDR3. The CDR3 here is CASSLYWSKPPYEQYF. CDR3 DNA: TGTGCCAGCAGCCTTTACTGGTCGAAGCCGCCCTACGAGCAGTACTTC.

This clone has a single count. The chain couples TRBV5-6 to TRBJ2-1; TRBD2 matches at 8 bases. V was pared by 1 base and J by 7 bases, with 10 bases of the junction left unmatched. The CDR3 totals 16 residues. CDR1 is SGHDT, CDR2 YYEEEE, per germline. The DNA of the CDR3 is TGTGCCAGCAGCTTGTATCATCCAGCGGGGGTAAATGAGCAGTTCTTC. Translation: CASSLYHPAGVNEQFF. Full variable domain (remainder filled in from reference TRBV5-6 and TRBJ2-1): DAGVTQSPTHLIKTRGQQVTLRCSPKSGHDTVSWYQQALGQGPQFIFQYYEEEERQRGNFPDRFSGHQFPNYSSELNVNALLLGDSALYLCASSLYHPAGVNEQFFGPGTRLTVL.

The chain links TRBV30 to TRBJ2-7; maybe TRBD1 (6 bases). Trimming left V 5 bases short and J 0 bases short, with 8 bases between. The CDR3 spans 12 residues. Looked up from germline, CDR1 is GTSNPN and CDR2 is SVGIG (reference sequence). The CDR3 region has the DNA TGTGCCTGGCAGGGGATCTCCTACGAGCAGTACTTC. Its protein product is CAWQGISYEQYF. The full variable domain, completed using reference TRBV30 and TRBJ2-7, is SQTIHQWPATLVQPVGSPLSLECTVEGTSNPNLYWYRQAAGRGLQLLFYSVGIGQISSEVPQNLSASRPQDRQFILSSKKLLLSDSGFYLCAWQGISYEQYFGPGTRLTVT.

V and J are TRBV15 and TRBJ2-1; D gene unclear. CDR1 and CDR2 (germline): LNHNV, YYDKDF (reference sequence). The CDR3 runs to 14 residues. Trimming cost V 0 bases and J 9 bases, with 12 bases left between them. DNA for the CDR3: TGTGCCACCAGCAGAGATTACAGTGGTGGTGAGCAGTTCTTC. Translated, it gives CATSRDYSGGEQFF.

The V call is TRBV30, the J call TRBJ2-2; possibly TRBD1 for D (6 bases). The V and J ends lost 3 bases and 4 bases respectively, with 12 bases between them. CDR1 GTSNPN and CDR2 SVGIG come from the germline V gene (reference sequence). The CDR3 has 14 residues. CDR3 nucleotides: TGTGCCTGGAGGGGACAAATTTCCACCGGGGAGCTGTTTTTT. Amino acids: CAWRGQISTGELFF.

The V call is TRBV19, the J call TRBJ1-1; no definite D call. This CDR3 region has 14 residues. CDR1 and CDR2 from the germline V gene are LNHDA and SQIVND (reference sequence). V lost 3 bases and J 1 base, leaving 9 bases between the germline ends. As DNA, the CDR3 is TGTGCCAGTAGTATTAGCTCCGGGAACACTGAAGCTTTCTTT. Amino acid sequence: CASSISSGNTEAFF.

J is TRBJ1-5 and V is TRBV14, with D perhaps TRBD1 (5 bases). This CDR3 has 13 amino acids. Germline values: CDR1 SGHDN, CDR2 FVKESK. V gave up 4 bases and J gave up 9 bases, with 13 bases separating them. CDR3 DNA: TGTGCCAGCAGCCGGGGACGGGTTGGGCCCCAGCATTTT. This codes for CASSRGRVGPQHF.

The V gene is TRBV10-2, the J gene TRBJ2-3; D might be TRBD1 (5 bases). Germline V gene sequence: CDR1 WSHSY, CDR2 SAAADI. The V end lost 2 bases, the J end lost 1 base, and 7 bases lay between the germline ends. CDR3 length: 14 amino acids. CDR3: CASSEVGGTDTQYF. Written as DNA, the CDR3 is TGCGCCAGCAGTGAGGTAGGGGGCACAGATACGCAGTATTTT.

The V call is TRBV5-6, the J call TRBJ1-4; possibly TRBD1 for D (6 bases). Germline-derived CDR1 and CDR2 are SGHDT and YYEEEE. The CDR3 totals 14 residues. V lost 4 bases to trimming and J lost 7 bases, with 14 bases between them. CDR3 bases: TGTGCCAGCAGCGACAGGCCGGGGGCTGAAAAACTGTTTTTT. It codes for CASSDRPGAEKLFF. The whole variable domain, filled in from reference TRBV5-6 and TRBJ1-4, reads DAGVTQSPTHLIKTRGQQVTLRCSPKSGHDTVSWYQQALGQGPQFIFQYYEEEERQRGNFPDRFSGHQFPNYSSELNVNALLLGDSALYLCASSDRPGAEKLFFGSGTQLSVL.

This clone appeared once. The sample carries other DNA sequences with the same CDR3. The chain combines TRBV19 with TRBJ2-3, with D uncertain. V was clipped by 2 bases and J by 5 bases, with 2 bases between them. CDR3 length: 11 residues. Looked up from germline, CDR1 is LNHDA and CDR2 is SQIVND (reference sequence). The CDR3 region has the DNA TGTGCCAGTAGTATAAAAGATACGCAGTATTTT. Protein: CASSIKDTQYF.